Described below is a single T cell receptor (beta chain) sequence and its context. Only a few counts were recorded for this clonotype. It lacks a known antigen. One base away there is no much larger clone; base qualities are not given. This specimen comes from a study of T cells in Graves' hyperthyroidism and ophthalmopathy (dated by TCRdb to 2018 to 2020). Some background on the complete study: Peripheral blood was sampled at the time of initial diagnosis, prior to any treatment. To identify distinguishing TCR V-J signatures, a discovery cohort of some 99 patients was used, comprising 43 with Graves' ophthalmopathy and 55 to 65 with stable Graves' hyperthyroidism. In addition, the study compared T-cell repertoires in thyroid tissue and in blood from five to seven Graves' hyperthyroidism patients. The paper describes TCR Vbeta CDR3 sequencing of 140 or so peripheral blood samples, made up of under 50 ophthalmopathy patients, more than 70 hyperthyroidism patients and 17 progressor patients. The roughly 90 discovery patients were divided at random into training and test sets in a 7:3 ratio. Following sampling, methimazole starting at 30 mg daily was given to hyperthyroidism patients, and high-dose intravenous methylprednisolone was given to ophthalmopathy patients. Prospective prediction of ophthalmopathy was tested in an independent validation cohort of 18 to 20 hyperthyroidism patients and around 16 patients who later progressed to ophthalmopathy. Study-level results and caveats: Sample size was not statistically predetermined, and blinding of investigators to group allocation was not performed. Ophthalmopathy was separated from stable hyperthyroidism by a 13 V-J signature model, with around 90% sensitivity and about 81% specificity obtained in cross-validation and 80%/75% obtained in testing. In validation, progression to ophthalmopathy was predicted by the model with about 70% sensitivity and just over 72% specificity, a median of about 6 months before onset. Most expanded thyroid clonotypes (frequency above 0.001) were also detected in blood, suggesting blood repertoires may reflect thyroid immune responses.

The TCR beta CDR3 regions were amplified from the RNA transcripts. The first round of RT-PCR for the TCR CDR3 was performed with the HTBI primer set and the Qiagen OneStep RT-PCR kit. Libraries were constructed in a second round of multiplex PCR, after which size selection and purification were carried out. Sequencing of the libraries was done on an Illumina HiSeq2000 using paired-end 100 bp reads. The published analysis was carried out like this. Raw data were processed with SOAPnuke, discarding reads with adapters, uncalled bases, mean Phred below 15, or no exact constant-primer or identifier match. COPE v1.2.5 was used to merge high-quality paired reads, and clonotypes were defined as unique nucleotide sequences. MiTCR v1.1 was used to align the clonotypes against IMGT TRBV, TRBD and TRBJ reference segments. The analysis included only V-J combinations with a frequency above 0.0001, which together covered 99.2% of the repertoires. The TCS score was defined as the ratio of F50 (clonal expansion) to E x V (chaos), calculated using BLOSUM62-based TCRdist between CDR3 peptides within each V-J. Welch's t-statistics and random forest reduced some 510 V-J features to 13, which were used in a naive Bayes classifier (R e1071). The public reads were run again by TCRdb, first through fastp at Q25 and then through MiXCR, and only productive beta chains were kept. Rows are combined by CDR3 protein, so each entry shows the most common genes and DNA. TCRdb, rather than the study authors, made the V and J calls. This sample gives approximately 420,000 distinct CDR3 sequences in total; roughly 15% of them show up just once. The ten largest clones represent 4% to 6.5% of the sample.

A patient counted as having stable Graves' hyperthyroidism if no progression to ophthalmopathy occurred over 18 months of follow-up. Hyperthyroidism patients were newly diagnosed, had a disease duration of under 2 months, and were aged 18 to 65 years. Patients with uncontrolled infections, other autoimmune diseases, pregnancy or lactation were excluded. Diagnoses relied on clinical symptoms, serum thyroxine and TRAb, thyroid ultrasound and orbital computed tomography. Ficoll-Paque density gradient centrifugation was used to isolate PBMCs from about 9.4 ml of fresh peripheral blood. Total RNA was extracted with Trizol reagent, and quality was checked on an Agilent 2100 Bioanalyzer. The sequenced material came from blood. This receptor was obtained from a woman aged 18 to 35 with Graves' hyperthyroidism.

The CDR3 corresponds to CASSQWGEGETQYF. The nucleotide sequence is given as TGCGCCAGCAGCCAATGGGGGGAGGGAGAGACCCAGTACTTC. The V gene is TRBV4-3 and the J gene is TRBJ2-5; 7 bases in the middle match TRBD2. Including cysteine and phenylalanine, the CDR3 has 14 amino acids. Only the CDR3 part of the read is kept: 42 bases, read in frame from the first base. CDR1 and CDR2 were assigned from the germline V gene as LGHNA and YSLEER. V and J are trimmed by 2 bases and 4 bases, and the gene matches miss 4 bases of the junction.